The 2 T cell receptor beta chains in this list originate from one sample, sequenced in a study of blood T cell repertoires in COVID-19. Using immunoSEQ multiplex PCR, the repertoire was profiled, and TCRdb retains in-frame clones only, with some absent. Here the sample spans some 48,000 clones, more than 75% being singletons. Sequences were obtained from peripheral blood. These TCRs come from an older woman with acute or convalescent COVID-19.

This clone was observed many times. This chain uses TRBV14 with TRBJ1-5; no clear D. The CDR3 loop spans 19 amino acids. Looked up from germline, CDR1 is SGHDN and CDR2 is FVKESK. The V end was cut by 0 bases, the J end by 2 bases, with 20 bases between. The CDR3 DNA reads as TGTGCCAGCAGCCAAGAGCACAGACTCCGCGGGTTGGGCAATCAGCCCCAGCATTTT. Translating gives CASSQEHRLRGLGNQPQHF.

This clone occurred a few times. The chain combines TRBV7-3 with TRBJ2-6, with D possibly matching TRBD2 (6 bases). CDR1 and CDR2 (germline): SGHTA, FQGTGA. V lost 6 bases and J 0 bases, leaving 15 bases between the germline ends. This CDR3 has 17 residues. The CDR3 reads CASSEGVGSSGANVLTF. The CDR3 coding sequence is TGTGCCAGCAGTGAAGGCGTCGGGAGCTCTGGGGCCAACGTCCTGACTTTC.